One and the same sample provided the 21 T cell receptor beta chains below, sequenced in a study of regulatory T cells in long-lasting Graves disease. The time point denotes: persistent/refractory GD, antithyroid drugs over 5 years with positive TRAb. PBMC-extracted RNA yielded the TCR library. Both iRepertoire HTBI primers and Arm-PCR of CDR3 regions were used to build the TCR beta libraries. TCRdb processed the multiplex PCR reads anew with MiXCR; each CDR3 protein has one entry. The table shows 650,000 to 700,000 distinct CDR3 sequences, with roughly 30% occurring only once. Here the sequenced sample was peripheral blood mononuclear cells (PBMCs), taken when the disease was refractory, from a patient treated with antithyroid drugs. The source of these receptors is a female donor with Graves disease.

This clonotype showed up just a few times. The V and J genes are TRBV6-1 and TRBJ2-2; a possible D gene is TRBD1 (5 bases). CDR3 length: 16 amino acids. CDR1 is MNHNS, CDR2 SASEGT, per germline. V gave up 6 bases and J gave up 0 bases, with 14 bases separating them. CDR3 loop: CASRSQANANTGELFF. CDR3 nucleotides: TGTGCCAGCAGATCACAGGCCAACGCGAACACCGGGGAGCTGTTTTTT.

The chain is built from TRBV27 and TRBJ1-2, with D maybe TRBD1 (6 bases). Germline CDR1 and CDR2: MNHEY and SMNVEV (reference sequence). The V end lost 0 bases, the J end lost 10 bases, and 15 bases lay between the germline ends. This CDR3 spans 14 amino acids. CDR3 nucleotide sequence: TGTGCCAGCAGTTTATCCGGGGGCCCGATTGACTACACCTTC. Translated, it gives CASSLSGGPIDYTF.

The rearrangement uses TRBV6-5 and TRBJ1-6, with 8 bases matching TRBD1. Losses at the gene ends were 2 bases for V and 8 bases for J; bases not matched to a gene: 11. Germline-derived CDR1 and CDR2 are MNHEY and SVGAGI. The CDR3 runs to 17 residues. The CDR3: CASSYASDRDVYSPLHF. For the CDR3, the DNA is TGTGCCAGCAGTTACGCCTCGGACAGGGACGTTTATTCACCCCTCCACTTT.

The V gene is TRBV7-2, the J gene TRBJ2-7; D gene unclear. The end of the DNA fits TRBJ2-1 better, so the J call may be wrong. The CDR3 is 14 amino acids. Germline V gene lookup returns CDR1 SGHTA and CDR2 FQGNSA. CDR3 residues: CASSLGSGDNEQFF. The CDR3 bases are TGTGCCAGCAGCTTAGGATCAGGAGACAATGAGCAGTTCTTC.

This chain uses TRBV9 with TRBJ1-4, with TRBD1 matching 10 bases. From germline, CDR1 is SGDLS and CDR2 YYNGEE. The length of the CDR3 is 15 residues. After removal of 4 bases from V and 8 bases from J, the junction contained 8 bases not matched to a gene. The CDR3 nucleotides read TGTGCCAGCAGCCTACTAGGACAGGGGGACGAAAAACTGTTTTTT. This sequence encodes CASSLLGQGDEKLFF. Together with reference TRBV9 and TRBJ1-4, the CDR3 gives the full variable domain: DSGVTQTPKHLITATGQRVTLRCSPRSGDLSVYWYQQSLDQGLQFLIQYYNGEERAKGNILERFSAQQFPDLHSELNLSSLELGDSALYFCASSLLGQGDEKLFFGSGTQLSVL.

The chain employs TRBV6-1 and TRBJ2-7; D call uncertain. Trimming removed 8 bases at V and 7 bases at J, with 18 bases between. Germline V lookup: CDR1 MNHNS, CDR2 SASEGT. The CDR3 has 13 residues. The CDR3 DNA reads TGTGCCAGCCAGCGATCAAGGTCGTTGGAGCAGTACTTC. This translates into CASQRSRSLEQYF.

The CDR3 protein is CASSLITGYHQPQHF. The CDR3 DNA sequence: TGTGCCAGCAGCTTAATTACAGGGTATCATCAGCCCCAGCATTTT. The rearrangement joins TRBV7-2 to TRBJ1-5; the D gene is possibly TRBD1 (6 bases). V was trimmed by 2 bases and J by 5 bases, leaving 13 bases between them. CDR1 and CDR2 (germline): SGHTA, FQGNSA. The CDR3 totals 15 residues. Looking up the rest from reference TRBV7-2 and TRBJ1-5 gives the full variable domain: GAGVSQSPSNKVTEKGKDVELRCDPISGHTALYWYRQSLGQGLEFLIYFQGNSAPDKSGLPSDRFSAERTGGSVSTLTIQRTQQEDSAVYLCASSLITGYHQPQHFGDGTRLSIL.

V usage is TRBV25-1 and J usage is TRBJ1-5, with 10 bases identical to TRBD1. The CDR3 consists of 19 residues. Trimming removed 8 bases from V and 2 bases from J; junction bases left unmatched: 18. CDR1 MGHDK and CDR2 SYGVNS come from the germline V gene. CDR3 DNA: TGTGCCAGCTACCCTCCATTAGACAGGGGGCGCGTGGGCAATCAGCCCCAGCATTTT. It is translated as CASYPPLDRGRVGNQPQHF.

This clonotype was seen repeatedly, ten times or more. The rearrangement joins TRBV2 to TRBJ1-2; 8 bases agree with TRBD1. The CDR3 has 17 amino acids. Germline V gene data show CDR1 as SNHLY and CDR2 as FYNNEI. The V gene end was trimmed by 7 bases and the J gene end by 6 bases; junction bases not matched to a gene: 19. CDR3 amino acids: CASIDSPLYQGADGYTF. The CDR3 nucleotides are TGTGCCAGCATTGATTCTCCTCTCTATCAGGGGGCGGATGGCTACACCTTC.

To note about this clonotype: This may come from a read error, since a much larger clone is one base off. The CDR3 sequence: CSASDISNYGYTF. In nucleotides, the CDR3 is TGCAGTGCGTCGGACATTTCTAACTATGGCTACACCTTC. The rearrangement links TRBV20-1 to TRBJ1-2, with D perhaps TRBD1 (5 bases). Germline assignment: CDR1 DFQATT and CDR2 SNEGSKA (reference sequence). This CDR3 has 13 residues. V was pared by 6 bases and J by 0 bases, with 11 bases between.

The V call is TRBV7-9, the J call TRBJ2-5; 12 nucleotides match TRBD1. Germline V gene data show CDR1 as SEHNR and CDR2 as FQNEAQ (reference sequence). V trimming: 5 bases; J trimming: 0 bases; junction bases outside the gene matches: 10. This CDR3 contains 18 residues. The CDR3: CASSIFGTGGNDQETQYF. In nucleotides, the CDR3 is TGTGCCAGCAGCATATTCGGGACAGGGGGCAATGACCAAGAGACCCAGTACTTC.

This clonotype was detected only once. CDR3 loop: CASSLRPGAMNTEAFF. The CDR3, as DNA: TGTGCCAGCAGCTTACGTCCGGGGGCCATGAACACTGAAGCTTTCTTT. The chain combines TRBV7-2 with TRBJ1-1; D might be TRBD1 (6 bases). The CDR3 covers 16 residues. Germline assignment: CDR1 SGHTA and CDR2 FQGNSA. The V gene lost 2 bases and the J gene lost 0 bases, with 13 bases spanning the gap. The complete variable domain, with remaining parts taken from reference TRBV7-2 and TRBJ1-1, reads GAGVSQSPSNKVTEKGKDVELRCDPISGHTALYWYRQSLGQGLEFLIYFQGNSAPDKSGLPSDRFSAERTGGSVSTLTIQRTQQEDSAVYLCASSLRPGAMNTEAFFGQGTRLTVV.

The rearrangement uses TRBV28 and TRBJ2-4, with D possibly TRBD2 on 6 matching bases. Germline CDR1 reads MDHEN; CDR2 reads SYDVKM. This CDR3 spans 17 amino acids. V shed 6 bases and J shed 0 bases, with 18 bases lying between them. The CDR3 nucleotides read TGTGCCAGCAGCTCATCCCCCCCGGGACTAGCCAAAAACATTCAGTACTTC. It translates to CASSSSPPGLAKNIQYF. The full variable domain, its missing parts supplied by reference TRBV28 and TRBJ2-4, is DVKVTQSSRYLVKRTGEKVFLECVQDMDHENMFWYRQDPGLGLRLIYFSYDVKMKEKGDIPEGYSVSREKKERFSLILESASTNQTSMYLCASSSSPPGLAKNIQYFGAGTRLSVL.

The CDR3 spells CASSVHDRGGYTF. CDR3 DNA: TGTGCCAGTAGTGTCCACGACAGGGGCGGCTACACCTTC. The chain employs TRBV19 and TRBJ1-2; 8 bases align to TRBD1. Germline V lookup: CDR1 LNHDA, CDR2 SQIVND (reference sequence). This CDR3 is built from 13 residues. Germline trimming cut 5 bases from V and 8 bases from J; bases unmatched to any gene: 7.

The chain uses TRBV11-2 and TRBJ1-6; tentative D call: TRBD1 (6 bases). The V end lost 5 bases, the J end lost 5 bases, and 13 bases lay between the germline ends. The CDR3 has 15 amino acids. Germline loops: CDR1 SGHAT, CDR2 FQNNGV. The chain's CDR3 is CASSRNAGDNSPLHF. CDR3 DNA sequence: TGTGCCAGCAGCCGAAATGCAGGGGATAATTCACCCCTCCACTTT.

The chain couples TRBV30 to TRBJ2-5, with D possibly matching TRBD2 (6 bases). Trimming took off 8 bases at V and 1 base at J, with 17 bases between the two ends. The CDR3 has 14 amino acids. The germline CDR1 and CDR2 sequences are GTSNPN and SVGIG (reference sequence). The CDR3 loop reads CASRTELAQETQYF. In DNA form, the CDR3 reads TGTGCCAGCCGGACCGAACTAGCCCAAGAGACCCAGTACTTC.

This chain links TRBV7-9 with TRBJ2-7, with D tentatively TRBD2 (5 bases). The CDR3 runs to 14 residues. From germline, CDR1 is SEHNR and CDR2 FQNEAQ (reference sequence). V dropped 4 bases and J dropped 5 bases, with 15 bases sitting between them. The CDR3 nucleotides are TGTGCCAGCAGCTCCCGAGGGTCGAGGGACGAGCAGTACTTC. This gives the protein CASSSRGSRDEQYF.

This clonotype appeared many times. This chain connects TRBV20-1 to TRBJ2-5; D remains unclear. Deletions cut 6 bases from V and 1 base from J, with 15 bases between. The CDR3 consists of 14 residues. The germline CDR1 and CDR2 sequences are DFQATT and SNEGSKA (reference sequence). CDR3 coding DNA: TGCAGTGCCTTCTCCCCGACCCGCCAAGAGACCCAGTACTTC. Translating gives CSAFSPTRQETQYF.

For this clonotype: One junction end disagrees with the germline gene, perhaps due to a read error. This chain uses TRBV12-5 with TRBJ2-7; no definite D call. Germline CDR1 and CDR2: LGHNT and FRNRAP. This CDR3 region has 13 residues. CDR3: CAGGYSDVYEQYF. The CDR3 DNA sequence: TGTGCTGGTGGTTATTCGGACGTTTACGAGCAGTACTTC. Using reference TRBV12-5 and TRBJ2-7 for the parts outside the CDR3, the full variable domain is DARVTQTPRHKVTEMGQEVTMRCQPILGHNTVFWYRQTMMQGLELLAYFRNRAPLDDSGMPKDRFSAEMPDATLATLKIQPSEPRDSAVYFCAGGYSDVYEQYFGPGTRLTVT.

The chain links TRBV11-2 to TRBJ2-7, with D possibly TRBD2 on 5 matching bases. Germline V gives CDR1 SGHAT, CDR2 FQNNGV. The CDR3 has 13 residues. The ends were cut back, 1 base at V and 9 bases at J, with 13 bases in the middle. The CDR3 sequence: CASSLGGLRVQYF. CDR3 sequence (DNA): TGTGCCAGCAGCTTAGGGGGTTTGAGGGTGCAGTACTTC.

The chain couples TRBV5-1 to TRBJ1-2; possibly TRBD1 for D (6 bases). V was pared by 5 bases and J by 5 bases, with 16 bases between. Germline V gene lookup returns CDR1 SGHRS and CDR2 YFSETQ. The CDR3 has 14 amino acids. This CDR3 reads CASRPRDTRYGYTF. The CDR3, as DNA: TGCGCCAGCAGACCGCGGGACACTAGGTATGGCTACACCTTC. The whole variable domain, remainder taken from reference TRBV5-1 and TRBJ1-2, is KAGVTQTPRYLIKTRGQQVTLSCSPISGHRSVSWYQQTPGQGLQFLFEYFSETQRNKGNFPGRFSGRQFSNSRSEMNVSTLELGDSALYLCASRPRDTRYGYTFGSGTRLTVV.